One and the same sample provided the 2 T cell receptor beta chains below, sequenced in a study of T cells in Graves' hyperthyroidism and ophthalmopathy. Amplified TCR beta CDR3 regions derived from RNA transcripts. HTBI primers were used for first-round RT-PCR of the TCR CDR3. TCRdb re-called the multiplex PCR reads through MiXCR, storing one row per CDR3 protein. In the table there are hundreds of thousands of distinct CDR3 sequences, about 45% of which are singletons. Sequencing was done on a sample of peripheral blood or thyroid tissue (not recorded which). The receptor set was obtained from an adult man with Graves' disease, either hyperthyroidism or ophthalmopathy (not recorded which).

The chain recombines TRBV29-1 with TRBJ1-2; D is unclear. This CDR3 is 13 amino acids long. The germline V and J ends were trimmed by 6 bases and 1 base, with 12 bases remaining between them. Germline CDR1 is SQVTM and CDR2 is ANQGSEA. This CDR3 is CSVGGGLNYGYTF. DNA for the CDR3: TGCAGCGTGGGAGGAGGACTTAACTATGGCTACACCTTC.

J is TRBJ1-4 and V is TRBV25-1, with TRBD1 matching 9 bases. V gave up 6 bases and J gave up 8 bases; unmatched junction bases: 7. Germline CDR1 reads MGHDK; CDR2 reads SYGVNS. The CDR3 length is 14 residues. DNA of the CDR3: TGTGCCAGCAGCGTACAGGGGGCGGTCGAAAAACTGTTTTTT. As protein: CASSVQGAVEKLFF.